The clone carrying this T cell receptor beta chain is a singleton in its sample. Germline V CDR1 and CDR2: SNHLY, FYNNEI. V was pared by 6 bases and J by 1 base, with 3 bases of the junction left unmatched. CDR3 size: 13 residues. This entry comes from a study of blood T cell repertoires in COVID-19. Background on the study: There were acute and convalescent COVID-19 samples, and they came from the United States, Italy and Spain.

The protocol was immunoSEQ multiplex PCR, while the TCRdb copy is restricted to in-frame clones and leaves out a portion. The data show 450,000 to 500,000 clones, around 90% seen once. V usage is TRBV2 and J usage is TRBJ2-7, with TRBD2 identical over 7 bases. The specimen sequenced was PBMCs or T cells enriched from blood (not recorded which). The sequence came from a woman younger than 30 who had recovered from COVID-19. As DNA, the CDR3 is TGTGCCAGCAGGGGGGGGGATTCCTACGAGCAGTACTTC. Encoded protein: CASRGGDSYEQYF.